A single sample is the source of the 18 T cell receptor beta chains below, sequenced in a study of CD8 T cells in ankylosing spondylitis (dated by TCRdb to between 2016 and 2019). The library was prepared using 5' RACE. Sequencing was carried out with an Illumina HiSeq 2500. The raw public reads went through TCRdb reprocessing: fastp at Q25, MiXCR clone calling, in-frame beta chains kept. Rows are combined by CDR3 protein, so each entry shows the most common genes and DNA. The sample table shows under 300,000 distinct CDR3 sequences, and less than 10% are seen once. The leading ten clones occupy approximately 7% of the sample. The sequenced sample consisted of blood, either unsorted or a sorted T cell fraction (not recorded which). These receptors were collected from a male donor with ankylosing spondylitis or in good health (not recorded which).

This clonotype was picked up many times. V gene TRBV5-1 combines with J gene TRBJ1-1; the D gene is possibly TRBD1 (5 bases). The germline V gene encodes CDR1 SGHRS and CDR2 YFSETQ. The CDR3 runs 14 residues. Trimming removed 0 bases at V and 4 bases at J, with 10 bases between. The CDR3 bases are TGCGCCAGCAGCTTGGCCCCAGGGAGCACTGAAGCTTTCTTT. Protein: CASSLAPGSTEAFF.

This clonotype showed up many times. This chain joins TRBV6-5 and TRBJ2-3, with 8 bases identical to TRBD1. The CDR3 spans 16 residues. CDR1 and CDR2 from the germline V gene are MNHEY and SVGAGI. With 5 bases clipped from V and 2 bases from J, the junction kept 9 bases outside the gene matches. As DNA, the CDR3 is TGTGCCAGCAGTATCTCGCAGGGGGCGAACACAGATACGCAGTATTTT. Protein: CASSISQGANTDTQYF.

CDR3 DNA sequence: TGTGCCACCAGTGTATCCGATACGCAGTATTTT. Its translation is CATSVSDTQYF. V gene TRBV24-1 combines with J gene TRBJ2-3; no firm D call. The V and J ends lost 5 bases and 6 bases respectively, with 5 bases between them. The CDR3 contains 11 residues. Per germline, CDR1 KGHDR and CDR2 SFDVKD.

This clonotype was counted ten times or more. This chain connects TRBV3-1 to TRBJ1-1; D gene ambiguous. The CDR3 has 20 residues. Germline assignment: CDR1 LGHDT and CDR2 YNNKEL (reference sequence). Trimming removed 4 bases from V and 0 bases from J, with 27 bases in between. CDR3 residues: CASSPIPILGEGALNTEAFF. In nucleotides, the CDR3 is TGTGCCAGCAGCCCAATTCCCATACTTGGAGAGGGCGCCTTGAACACTGAAGCTTTCTTT. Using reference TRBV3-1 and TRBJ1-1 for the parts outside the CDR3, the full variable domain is DTAVSQTPKYLVTQMGNDKSIKCEQNLGHDTMYWYKQDSKKFLKIMFSYNNKELIINETVPNRFSPKSPDKAHLNLHINSLELGDSAVYFCASSPIPILGEGALNTEAFFGQGTRLTVV.

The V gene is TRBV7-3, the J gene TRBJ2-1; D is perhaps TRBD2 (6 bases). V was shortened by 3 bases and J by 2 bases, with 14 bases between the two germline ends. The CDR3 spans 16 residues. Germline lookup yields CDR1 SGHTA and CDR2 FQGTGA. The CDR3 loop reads CASSFLAGTAYNEQFF. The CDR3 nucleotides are TGTGCCAGCAGCTTTTTGGCGGGGACCGCCTACAATGAGCAGTTCTTC. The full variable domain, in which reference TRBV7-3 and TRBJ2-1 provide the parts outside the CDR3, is GAGVSQTPSNKVTEKGKYVELRCDPISGHTALYWYRQSLGQGPEFLIYFQGTGAADDSGLPNDRFFAVRPEGSVSTLKIQRTERGDSAVYLCASSFLAGTAYNEQFFGPGTRLTVL.

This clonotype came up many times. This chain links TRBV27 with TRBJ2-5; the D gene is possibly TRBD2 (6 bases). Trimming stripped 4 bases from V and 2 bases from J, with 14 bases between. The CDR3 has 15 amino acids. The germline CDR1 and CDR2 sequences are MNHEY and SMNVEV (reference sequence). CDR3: CASSSPGDFQETQYF. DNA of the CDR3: TGTGCCAGCAGTTCCCCGGGGGACTTTCAAGAGACCCAGTACTTC.

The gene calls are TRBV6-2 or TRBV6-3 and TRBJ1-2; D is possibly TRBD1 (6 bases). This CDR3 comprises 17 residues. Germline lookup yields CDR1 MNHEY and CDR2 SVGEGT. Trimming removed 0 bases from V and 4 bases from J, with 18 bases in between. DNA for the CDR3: TGTGCCAGCAGTTACTCTTCCCGGGACATCTTTACCTATGGCTACACCTTC. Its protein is CASSYSSRDIFTYGYTF.

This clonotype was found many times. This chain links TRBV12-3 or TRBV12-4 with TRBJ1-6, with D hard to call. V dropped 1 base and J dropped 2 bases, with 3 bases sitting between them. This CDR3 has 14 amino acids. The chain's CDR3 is CASSLGTYNSPLHF. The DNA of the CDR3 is TGTGCCAGCAGTTTAGGCACCTATAATTCACCCCTCCACTTT.

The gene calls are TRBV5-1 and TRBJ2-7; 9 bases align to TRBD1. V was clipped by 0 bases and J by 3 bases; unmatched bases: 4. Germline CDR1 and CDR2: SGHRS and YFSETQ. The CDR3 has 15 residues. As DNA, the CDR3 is TGCGCCAGCAGCTTGGCCGGGACAGGGATCTACGAGCAGTACTTC. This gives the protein CASSLAGTGIYEQYF.

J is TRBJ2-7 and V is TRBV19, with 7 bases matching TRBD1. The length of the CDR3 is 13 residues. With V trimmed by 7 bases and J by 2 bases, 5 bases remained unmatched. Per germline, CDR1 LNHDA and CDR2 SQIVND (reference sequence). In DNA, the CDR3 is TGTGCCAGTAAGCGACAGGGCACCTACGAGCAGTACTTC. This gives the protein CASKRQGTYEQYF.

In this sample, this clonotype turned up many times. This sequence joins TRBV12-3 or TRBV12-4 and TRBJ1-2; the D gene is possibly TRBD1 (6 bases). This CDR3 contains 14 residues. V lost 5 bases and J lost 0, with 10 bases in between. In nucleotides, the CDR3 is TGTGCCAGCAGTAGCAACAGGGCTAACTATGGCTACACCTTC. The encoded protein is CASSSNRANYGYTF.

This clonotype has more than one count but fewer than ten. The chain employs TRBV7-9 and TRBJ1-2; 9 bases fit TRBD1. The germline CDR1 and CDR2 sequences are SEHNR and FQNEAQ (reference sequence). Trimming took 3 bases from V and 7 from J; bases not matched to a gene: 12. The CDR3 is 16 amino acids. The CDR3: CASSLPQQGAAGGYTF. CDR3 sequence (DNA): TGTGCCAGCAGCTTGCCGCAACAGGGGGCAGCAGGTGGCTACACCTTC.

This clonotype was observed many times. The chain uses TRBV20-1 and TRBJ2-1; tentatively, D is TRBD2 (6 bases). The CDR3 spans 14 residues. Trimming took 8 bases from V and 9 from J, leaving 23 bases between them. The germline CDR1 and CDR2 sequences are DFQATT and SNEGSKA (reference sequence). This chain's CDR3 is CSTRGASVRVEQFF. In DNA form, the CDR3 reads TGCAGTACTCGTGGGGCTAGCGTCAGGGTTGAGCAGTTCTTC.

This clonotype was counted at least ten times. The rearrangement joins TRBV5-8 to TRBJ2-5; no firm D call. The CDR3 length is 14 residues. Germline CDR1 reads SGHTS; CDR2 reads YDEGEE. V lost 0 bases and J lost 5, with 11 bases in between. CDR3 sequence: CASSLDPWRETQYF. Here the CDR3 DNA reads TGTGCCAGCAGCTTGGATCCTTGGCGGGAGACCCAGTACTTC.

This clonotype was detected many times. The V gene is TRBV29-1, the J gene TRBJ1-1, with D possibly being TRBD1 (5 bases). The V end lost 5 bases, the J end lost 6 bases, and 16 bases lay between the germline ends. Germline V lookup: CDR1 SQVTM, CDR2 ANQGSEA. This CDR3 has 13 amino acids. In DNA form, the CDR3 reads TGCAGCGTTATCCCGGACACCTACGCTGAAGCTTTCTTT. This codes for CSVIPDTYAEAFF.

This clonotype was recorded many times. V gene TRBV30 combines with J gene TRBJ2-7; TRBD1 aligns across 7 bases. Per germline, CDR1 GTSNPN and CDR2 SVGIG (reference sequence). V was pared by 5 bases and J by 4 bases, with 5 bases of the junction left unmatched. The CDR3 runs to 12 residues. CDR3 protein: CAWARGNYEQYF. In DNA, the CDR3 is TGTGCCTGGGCCAGGGGGAATTACGAGCAGTACTTC. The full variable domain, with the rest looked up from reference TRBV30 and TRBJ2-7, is SQTIHQWPATLVQPVGSPLSLECTVEGTSNPNLYWYRQAAGRGLQLLFYSVGIGQISSEVPQNLSASRPQDRQFILSSKKLLLSDSGFYLCAWARGNYEQYFGPGTRLTVT.

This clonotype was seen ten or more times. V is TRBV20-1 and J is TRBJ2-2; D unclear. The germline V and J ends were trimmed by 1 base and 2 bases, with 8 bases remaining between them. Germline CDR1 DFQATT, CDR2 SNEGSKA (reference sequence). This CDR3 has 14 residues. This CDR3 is CSARANTNTGELFF. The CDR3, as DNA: TGCAGTGCTAGAGCAAACACCAACACCGGGGAGCTGTTTTTT.

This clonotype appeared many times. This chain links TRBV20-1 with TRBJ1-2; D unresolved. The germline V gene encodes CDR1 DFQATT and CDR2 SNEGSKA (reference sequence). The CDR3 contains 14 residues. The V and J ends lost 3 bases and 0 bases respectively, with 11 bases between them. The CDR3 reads CSASIQNSNYGYTF. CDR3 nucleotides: TGCAGTGCTAGTATTCAGAACTCTAACTATGGCTACACCTTC.